These 19 T cell receptor beta chains originate from one sample sequenced in a study of OX40 agonist ivuxolimab in advanced cancers. Using immunoSEQ multiplex PCR, the repertoire was profiled, and TCRdb retains in-frame clones only, with some absent. The table has 90,000 to 100,000 clones, 87% seen once; the top ten hold 0.5%. Source: CD4+ or CD8+ T cells sorted from blood, taken in a trial of the OX40 agonist ivuxolimab. These receptors originate from an adult with an advanced solid tumor such as melanoma, head and neck, liver or kidney cancer.

Written as DNA, the CDR3 is TGTGCCAGCAGTTTATTCGGGGTTTCGACCTACGAGCAGTACTTC. Translation gives CASSLFGVSTYEQYF. V gene TRBV27 combines with J gene TRBJ2-7; tentatively, D is TRBD2 (5 bases). This CDR3 region has 15 residues. Germline V gene data show CDR1 as MNHEY and CDR2 as SMNVEV (reference sequence). The V end lost 1 base, the J end lost 2 bases, and 12 bases lay between the germline ends.

The V and J genes are TRBV5-1 and TRBJ1-4; 7 bases are shared with TRBD1. This CDR3 has 15 residues. Germline trimming cut 4 bases from V and 3 bases from J; bases unmatched to any gene: 6. Germline V gives CDR1 SGHRS, CDR2 YFSETQ. The CDR3: CASSVGGAANEKLFF. The CDR3, as DNA: TGCGCCAGCAGCGTAGGGGGCGCCGCTAATGAAAAACTGTTTTTT. The whole variable domain, filled in from reference TRBV5-1 and TRBJ1-4, reads KAGVTQTPRYLIKTRGQQVTLSCSPISGHRSVSWYQQTPGQGLQFLFEYFSETQRNKGNFPGRFSGRQFSNSRSEMNVSTLELGDSALYLCASSVGGAANEKLFFGSGTQLSVL.

The chain links TRBV6-5 to TRBJ2-5; TRBD1 matches at 10 bases. The tail of the sequence fits TRBJ2-7 better, so the J call may be wrong. The CDR3 spans 16 residues. In germline, CDR1 is MNHEY, CDR2 SVGAGI. The CDR3 loop is CASSSPSGTGVGEQYF. The CDR3 nucleotides read TGTGCCAGCAGTTCCCCTTCCGGGACAGGGGTGGGCGAGCAGTACTTC.

The V gene is TRBV7-2, the J gene TRBJ1-3, with a possible D match to TRBD1 (5 bases). The V end was cut by 2 bases, the J end by 8 bases, with 16 bases between. Germline assignment: CDR1 SGHTA and CDR2 FQGNSA. The CDR3 contains 15 residues. CDR3 loop: CASSLLGASSDTIYF. The CDR3 DNA reads as TGTGCCAGCAGCTTATTAGGGGCCTCGTCGGACACCATATATTTT.

This chain links TRBV7-2 with TRBJ2-1, with D possibly TRBD2 on 6 matching bases. The V and J ends lost 1 base and 9 bases respectively, with 16 bases between them. This CDR3 region has 15 residues. Germline CDR1 reads SGHTA; CDR2 reads FQGNSA. CDR3 nucleotides: TGTGCCAGCAGCTTAGGGGGGACTGGTGTCGGTGAGCAGTTCTTC. Its translation is CASSLGGTGVGEQFF.

This chain joins TRBV5-1 and TRBJ2-5; a weak D match, TRBD2 (5 bases). The CDR3 covers 14 residues. The V end lost 3 bases, the J end lost 11 bases, and 20 bases lay between the germline ends. From germline, CDR1 is SGHRS and CDR2 YFSETQ. The chain's CDR3 is CASSSKELGGEQYF. The CDR3 coding sequence is TGCGCCAGCAGCTCAAAAGAATTAGGAGGAGAGCAGTACTTC.

The CDR3 DNA is TGTGCCATCAGGGGGCTAGCGGGGGCCTACGAGCAGTACTTC. Its protein product is CAIRGLAGAYEQYF. The rearrangement links TRBV10-3 to TRBJ2-5; TRBD2 matches at 10 bases. Near its end, the DNA agrees better with TRBJ2-7, so the J call may be wrong. The CDR3 sequence is 14 residues long. CDR1 ENHRY and CDR2 SYGVKD come from the germline V gene.

The chain carries TRBV6-4 and TRBJ1-6, with a weak D call TRBD1 (6 bases). Per germline, CDR1 MRHNA and CDR2 SNTAGT. Trimming took off 6 bases at V and 0 bases at J, with 9 bases between the two ends. This CDR3 region has 15 residues. This CDR3 is CASSAGASYNSPLHF. CDR3 coding DNA: TGTGCCAGCAGCGCAGGGGCCTCCTATAATTCACCCCTCCACTTT.

V is TRBV9 and J is TRBJ1-2; D ambiguous. The V end lost 5 bases, the J end lost 2 bases, and 19 bases lay between the germline ends. CDR1 and CDR2 from the germline V gene are SGDLS and YYNGEE. The CDR3 is 16 amino acids. CDR3 protein: CASSANPTLANYGYTF. The CDR3 nucleotides are TGTGCCAGCAGTGCCAATCCGACCCTTGCGAACTATGGCTACACCTTC.

V usage is TRBV7-8 and J usage is TRBJ2-3, with D perhaps given as TRBD1 or TRBD2 (5 bases each). The germline gives CDR1 SGHVS, CDR2 FQNEAQ. This CDR3 region has 15 residues. Between the trimmed V and J ends, which lost 5 bases and 1 base, there was a span of 13 bases. CDR3 sequence: CASSVLGDRTDTQYF. DNA of the CDR3: TGTGCCAGCAGCGTCTTAGGGGACCGCACAGATACGCAGTATTTT.

This clone has a single count. The chain has TRBV7-9 and TRBJ2-7; TRBD1 is a possible D gene (6 bases). Germline loops: CDR1 SEHNR, CDR2 FQNEAQ (reference sequence). V lost 5 bases and J 0 bases, leaving 20 bases between the germline ends. The CDR3 totals 17 residues. In nucleotides, the CDR3 is TGTGCCAGCAGCCCCCGCCGAGGGGACACTCTCTCCTACGAGCAGTACTTC. This gives the protein CASSPRRGDTLSYEQYF.

V is TRBV7-2 and J is TRBJ2-4, with 9 bases matching TRBD1. This CDR3 comprises 13 residues. The V gene's germline CDR1 is SGHTA and CDR2 FQGNSA. V lost 3 bases and J lost 7; bases outside the gene matches: 1. This CDR3 is CASSFDRGNIQYF. Written as DNA, the CDR3 is TGTGCCAGCAGCTTCGACAGGGGGAACATTCAGTACTTC.

The rearrangement links TRBV4-3 to TRBJ2-7, with 7 bases that match TRBD1. J lost 1 base, V lost 0 bases, and 3 bases had no gene match. CDR1 LGHNA and CDR2 YSLEER come from the germline V gene. The CDR3 spans 15 residues. This CDR3 is CASSQDHRGSYEQYF. CDR3 nucleotide sequence: TGCGCCAGCAGCCAAGATCACAGGGGATCCTACGAGCAGTACTTC.

The V gene is TRBV11-3, the J gene TRBJ2-7; 9 bases are a match to TRBD1. Germline V gene lookup returns CDR1 SGHNT and CDR2 YENEEA. V lost 3 bases and J lost 5; bases outside the gene matches: 5. This CDR3 has 14 residues. CDR3 in amino acids: CASSFGTGFNEQYF. The CDR3 nucleotides are TGTGCCAGCAGCTTTGGGACAGGGTTCAACGAGCAGTACTTC.

This chain connects TRBV19 to TRBJ2-1, with no clear D. This CDR3 has 14 amino acids. In germline, CDR1 is LNHDA, CDR2 SQIVND (reference sequence). The ends were cut back, 7 bases at V and 4 bases at J, with 14 bases in the middle. Here the CDR3 reads CASTSSFRYNEQFF. The CDR3, as DNA: TGTGCCAGTACCTCGTCCTTTCGGTACAATGAGCAGTTCTTC.

The chain employs TRBV14 and TRBJ1-3, with a tentative D call TRBD1 (5 bases). There are 17 residues in the CDR3. The germline V gene encodes CDR1 SGHDN and CDR2 FVKESK. Trimming took off 0 bases at V and 4 bases at J, with 16 bases between the two ends. This CDR3 is CASSQDSAGLAGNTIYF. Here the CDR3 DNA reads TGTGCCAGCAGCCAAGATTCTGCAGGGCTGGCGGGAAACACCATATATTTT.

The V gene is TRBV7-9, the J gene TRBJ1-1; TRBD1 might be the D (5 bases). Between the trimmed V and J ends, which lost 5 bases and 7 bases, there was a span of 14 bases. This CDR3 region has 13 residues. Germline V gene sequence: CDR1 SEHNR, CDR2 FQNEAQ (reference sequence). The CDR3 sequence: CASSPEVGVEAFF. The DNA of the CDR3 is TGTGCCAGCAGCCCCGAAGTGGGGGTTGAAGCTTTCTTT.

The chain couples TRBV28 to TRBJ1-6, with TRBD1 matching 8 bases. The germline CDR1 and CDR2 sequences are MDHEN and SYDVKM. With V trimmed by 7 bases and J by 4 bases, 15 bases remained unmatched. CDR3 length equals 18 residues. The DNA for the CDR3 is TGTGCCAGCACTCCCCAACCCCGACGACAGGGGTATAATTCACCCCTCCACTTT. Its translation: CASTPQPRRQGYNSPLHF.

The chain has TRBV5-1 and TRBJ1-1; the match to TRBD1 covers 7 bases. The CDR3 is 14 residues long. V lost 0 bases, J lost 10 bases, and 9 bases stayed unmatched. Per the germline V gene, CDR1 is SGHRS and CDR2 is YFSETQ. This CDR3 is CASSLVAQGWGAFF. The CDR3 nucleotides read TGCGCCAGCAGCTTGGTTGCACAGGGGTGGGGAGCTTTCTTT.